The rows below give T cell receptor beta chains drawn from one sample of a study of shared clonotypes between healthy human individuals. Method: immunoSEQ multiplex PCR; TCRdb's copy keeps in-frame clones and lacks some. The repertoire holds 950,000 to 1,300,000 clones, roughly 80% seen once, with 1.4% in the top ten. Sequenced: memory CD4+ T cells sorted from blood. The receptors originated from a young man in good health. Both conserved end residues are part of each CDR3. A D gene is named only where the DNA matches it firmly. Clone size is not always given. Where it is, it says once, few, many or a class for expanded clones.

D gene	V gene	CDR3 length	J gene	clone size	CDR3 DNA	CDR3 protein
NA	TRBV4-3	16	TRBJ2-7	once	TGCGCCAGCAGCCAAGATGGGTCGAGCAGGGTGAGGGAGCAGTACTTC	CASSQDGSSRVREQYF
NA	TRBV10-3	15	TRBJ2-7	NA	TGTGCCATCAGTGAGTCCGACAGAGGACCCTACGAGCAGTACTTC	CAISESDRGPYEQYF
TRBD2	TRBV7-8	17	TRBJ2-1	NA	TGTGCCAGCAGGGACGGACTAGCGGGAGTTTTGAACAATGAGCAGTTCTTC	CASRDGLAGVLNNEQFF
NA	TRBV29-1	10	TRBJ1-2	NA	TGCAGCGTTGAAGAGGCAGGCTACACCTTC	CSVEEAGYTF
TRBD2	TRBV7-9	14	TRBJ2-7	few	TGTGCCAGCAGCTTAACCGGGAGGGCCGACGAGCAGTACTTC	CASSLTGRADEQYF
NA	TRBV7-2	15	TRBJ2-2	NA	TGTGCCAGCAGCTTATCACTATCGAACACCGGGGAGCTGTTTTTT	CASSLSLSNTGELFF
NA	TRBV2	11	TRBJ2-1	NA	TGTGCCAGCTCAAGCGACTGGGTCGGGTTCTTC	CASSSDWVGFF
NA	TRBV4-3	16	TRBJ1-2	NA	TGCGCCAGCAGCCAAGATGCAGTGTCGGCTAACTATGGCTACACCTTC	CASSQDAVSANYGYTF
NA	TRBV7-9	15	TRBJ1-4	many	TGTGCCAGCAGCTTAAAGCCACAGGGTTCTGAAAAACTGTTTTTT	CASSLKPQGSEKLFF
TRBD1	TRBV7-2	14	TRBJ1-5	NA	TGTGCCAGCAGCCTACAGGGGGGTGATCAGCCCCAGCATTTT	CASSLQGGDQPQHF
NA	TRBV5-4	14	TRBJ2-7	NA	TGTGCCAGCAGAGGGGGCGGGGATACCTTGGAGCAGTACTTC	CASRGGGDTLEQYF
NA	TRBV19	11	TRBJ1-1	once	TGTGCCAGTAGTTTGTCAGCTGAAGCTTTCTTT	CASSLSAEAFF
NA	TRBV27	11	TRBJ2-7	NA	TGTGCCAGCACCAAAGGGACCCGGGAGTACTTC	CASTKGTREYF
TRBD1	TRBV30	14	TRBJ2-7	NA	TGTGCCTGGAGCTGGGACAGGGGGTTCCACGAGCAGTACTTC	CAWSWDRGFHEQYF
NA	TRBV5-1	14	TRBJ2-3	NA	TGCGCCAGCAGCTTAACCTTTGTGGCAGATACGCAGTATTTT	CASSLTFVADTQYF
NA	TRBV4-3	14	TRBJ1-2	NA	TGCGCCAGCAGCCAAGAAGAGGGAACAGGGGGCTACACCTTC	CASSQEEGTGGYTF
TRBD2	TRBV27	14	TRBJ2-1	NA	TGTGCCAGCGGGATGGCGGGAGACTACAATGAGCAGTTCTTC	CASGMAGDYNEQFF
NA	TRBV5-1	15	TRBJ1-2	NA	TGCGCCAGCAGCTTGGACTCTAGTGGTGGCTATGGCTACACCTTC	CASSLDSSGGYGYTF
NA	TRBV30	13	TRBJ2-7	few	TGTGCCTGGAGTGTAGGGCCTCTGGGGGAGCAGTACTTC	CAWSVGPLGEQYF
TRBD2	TRBV6-6	16	TRBJ2-3	once	TGTGCCAGCAGTCACGCTAGCGGGAGGAGCACAGATACGCAGTATTTT	CASSHASGRSTDTQYF
NA	TRBV18	15	TRBJ1-3	NA	TGTGCCAGCTCACCATTCACAGACTCTGGAAACACCATATATTTT	CASSPFTDSGNTIYF
NA	TRBV19	15	TRBJ2-1	NA	TGTGCCAGTAGTATCTCCAGCTCCTGGACCAATGAGCAGTTCTTC	CASSISSSWTNEQFF
NA	TRBV4-2	16	TRBJ2-5	NA	TGTGCCAGCACCCTGATCGGGGGATGTCCAACGCAGACCCAGTACTTC	CASTLIGGCPTQTQYF
TRBD2	TRBV28	19	TRBJ2-3	NA	TGTGCCAGCAGTTTTCGTGGTGTTACGGGGGGGCGCAGCACAGATACGCAGTATTTT	CASSFRGVTGGRSTDTQYF
NA	TRBV19	13	TRBJ1-1	few	TGTGCCAGTAGTCCCTCGGGGGTCACTGAAGCTTTCTTT	CASSPSGVTEAFF
TRBD1	TRBV7-2	14	TRBJ2-2	once	TGTGCCAGCAGGTCAGGGGGGAACACCGGGGAGCTGTTTTTT	CASRSGGNTGELFF
TRBD1	TRBV7-9	16	TRBJ2-2	NA	TGTGCCAGCAGCCTACGCGCAGGGGGTGACACCGGGGAGCTGTTTTTT	CASSLRAGGDTGELFF
NA	TRBV11-3	16	TRBJ2-1	NA	TGTGCCAGCAGCATGAATACCCTAGGGGCCTCCAATGAGCAGTTCTTC	CASSMNTLGASNEQFF